The clone carrying this T cell receptor beta chain appeared a few times. As yet, its antigen is unknown. The data belong to a study of cytomegalovirus exposure and HLA in healthy donors. Study conclusions and caveats: Relative to equally common others, HLA-associated TCR beta chains showed greater clonal expansion in a later analysis. A later analysis associated some 16,000 TCR beta sequences with HLA alleles at a 0.05 false discovery rate.

Use of 60 Vbeta and 13 Jbeta primers characterized the PCR. TCRdb's copy holds only in-frame clones and misses some; the assay was immunoSEQ multiplex PCR. The table lists about 230,000 clones, approximately 84% of them singletons. The CDR3 loop spans 12 amino acids. Trimming removed 9 bases at V and 3 bases at J, with 11 bases between. The V gene's germline CDR1 is SEHNR and CDR2 FQNEAQ (reference sequence). The chain has TRBV7-9 and TRBJ2-5; D gene ambiguous. The clonotype originates from a middle-aged woman in good health and CMV-seronegative. The sequencing sample was made of PBMCs. The CDR3 DNA follows: TGTGCCAGTGAACCTTTAGAAGAGACCCAGTACTTC. The encoded protein is CASEPLEETQYF.